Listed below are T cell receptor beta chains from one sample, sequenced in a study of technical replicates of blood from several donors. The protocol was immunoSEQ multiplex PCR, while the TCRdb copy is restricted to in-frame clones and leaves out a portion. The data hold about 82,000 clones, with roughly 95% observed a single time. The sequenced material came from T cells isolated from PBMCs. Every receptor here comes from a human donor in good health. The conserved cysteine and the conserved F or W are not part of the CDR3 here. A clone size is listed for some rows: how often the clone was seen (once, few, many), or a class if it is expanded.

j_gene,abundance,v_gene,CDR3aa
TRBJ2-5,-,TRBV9,ASSLSGRGVETQY
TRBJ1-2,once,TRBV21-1,ASSKEAQRTANGYT
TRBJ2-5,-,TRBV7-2,ASSLSPGTGYQETQY
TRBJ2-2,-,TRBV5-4,ASSPSGTLNTGELF
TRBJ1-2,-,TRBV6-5,ASRISGVYGYT
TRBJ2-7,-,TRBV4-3,ASSQLQGHEQY
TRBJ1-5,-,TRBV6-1,ASSEALGHQPQH
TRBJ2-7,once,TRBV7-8,ASSRGGSYEQY
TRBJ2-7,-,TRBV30,AWKAGGYHEQY
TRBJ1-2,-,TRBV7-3,ASSYGTGEGYT
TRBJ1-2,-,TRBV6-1,AGVAGDGYT
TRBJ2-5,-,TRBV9,ASSAGQGRGGETQY
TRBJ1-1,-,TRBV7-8,ASSLSGVVDTEAF
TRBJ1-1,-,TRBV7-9,ASSSGDRRREAF
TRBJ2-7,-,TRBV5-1,ASSGKRTGGSYEQY
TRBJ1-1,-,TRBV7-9,ASSAGMIEAF
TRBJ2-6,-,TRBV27,ASSLWTGRAGANVLT
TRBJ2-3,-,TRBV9,ASSVVPRADTQY
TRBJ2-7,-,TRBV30,AWRQGATYEQY
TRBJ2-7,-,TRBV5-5,ASSQALYEQY
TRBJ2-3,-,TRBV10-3,AISEVAGGPLGTDTQY
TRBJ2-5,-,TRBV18,ASSPSATGDQETQY
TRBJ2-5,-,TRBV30,AWSVLGGETQY
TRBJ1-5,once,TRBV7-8,ASSLGRLAGNQPQH
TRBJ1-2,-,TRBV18,ASSPLLTGQGSYGYT
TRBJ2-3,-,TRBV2,ASSTSGTSTDTQY
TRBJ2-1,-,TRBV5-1,ASSPGTSGRALDEQF
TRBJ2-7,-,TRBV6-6,ASSGTGTNEQY
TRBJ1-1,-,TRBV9,ASSPDRAAMNTEAF
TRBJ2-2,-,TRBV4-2,ASSQGSGSPDTGELF
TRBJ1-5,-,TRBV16,ASSQSYSQGQPQH
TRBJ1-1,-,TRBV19,ASSIKGGGTEAF
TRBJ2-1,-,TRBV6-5,ASSRDREINNEQF
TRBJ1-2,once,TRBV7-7,ASTPWRGGAEGYT
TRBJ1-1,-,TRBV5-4,ASSFVTGGTEAF
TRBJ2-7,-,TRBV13,ASSLAGGNEQY
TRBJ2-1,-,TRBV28,ASRTGQGWYEQF
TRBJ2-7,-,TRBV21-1,ASSNVARDRYEQY